A single sample gave rise to the 26 T cell receptor beta chains below, sequenced in a study of control samples from healthy donors and cancer patients. Only in-frame clones appear in the TCRdb table, and some are missing; sequencing was by immunoSEQ multiplex PCR. The profile covers some 150,000 clones, with roughly nine tenths appearing a single time and about 1.6% taken by the ten largest. What was sequenced was blood. Receptors originate from a woman aged 25 to 45 in good health.

This rearrangement joins TRBV25-1 to TRBJ2-2; TRBD1 aligns across 8 bases. This CDR3 contains 14 residues. Germline trimming cut 6 bases from V and 1 base from J; bases unmatched to any gene: 1. The germline CDR1 and CDR2 sequences are MGHDK and SYGVNS. CDR3 coding DNA: TGTGCCAGCAGGGGGACAGGGAACACCGGGGAGCTGTTTTTT. The encoded protein is CASRGTGNTGELFF.

V gene TRBV5-1 combines with J gene TRBJ1-6; 8 nucleotides agree with TRBD1. The germline gives CDR1 SGHRS, CDR2 YFSETQ. The J segment lost 5 bases and the V segment lost 3 bases, leaving 1 base of the junction unmatched. CDR3 length: 14 amino acids. CDR3: CASSWGQDNSPLHF. In DNA form, the CDR3 reads TGCGCCAGCAGCTGGGGACAGGATAATTCACCCCTCCACTTT.

The V and J genes are TRBV29-1 and TRBJ2-7, with TRBD1 matching over 9 bases. With 7 bases clipped from V and 2 bases from J, the junction kept 3 bases outside the gene matches. Looked up from germline, CDR1 is SQVTM and CDR2 is ANQGSEA. This CDR3 has 12 amino acids. The CDR3 nucleotides read TGCAGCGCCGGACAGGGGACCTACGAGCAGTACTTC. This encodes CSAGQGTYEQYF.

This chain links TRBV5-1 with TRBJ2-2; 10 bases are a match to TRBD1. CDR1 and CDR2 (germline): SGHRS, YFSETQ. This CDR3 is 14 amino acids long. V dropped 4 bases and J dropped 7; count of bases not matched to a gene: 4. CDR3 loop: CASSAGQGSGELFF. In DNA form, the CDR3 reads TGCGCCAGCAGCGCGGGACAGGGGAGCGGGGAGCTGTTTTTT.

This clone was recorded once. The chain employs TRBV7-8 and TRBJ1-2; no definite D call. Germline values: CDR1 SGHVS, CDR2 FQNEAQ. The CDR3 totals 13 residues. Trimming removed 3 bases at V and 1 base at J, with 6 bases between. CDR3 residues: CASSLTLNYGYTF. The DNA of the CDR3 is TGTGCCAGCAGCTTGACACTTAACTATGGCTACACCTTC. Drawing the rest from reference TRBV7-8 and TRBJ1-2, the complete variable domain is GAGVSQSPRYKVAKRGQDVALRCDPISGHVSLFWYQQALGQGPEFLTYFQNEAQLDKSGLPSDRFFAERPEGSVSTLKIQRTQQEDSAVYLCASSLTLNYGYTFGSGTRLTVV.

To note about this clone: The identical CDR3 is also encoded by other nucleotide sequences in the sample. The rearrangement uses TRBV5-8 and TRBJ1-1; 9 nucleotides agree with TRBD1. The V gene's germline CDR1 is SGHTS and CDR2 YDEGEE. V lost 4 bases to trimming and J lost 3 bases; unmatched junction nucleotides: 4. This CDR3 is 14 amino acids long. Here the CDR3 DNA reads TGTGCCAGCAGCAGCCGGGACAGGGACACTGAAGCTTTCTTT. Protein product: CASSSRDRDTEAFF. Drawing the rest from reference TRBV5-8 and TRBJ1-1, the complete variable domain is EAGVTQSPTHLIKTRGQQATLRCSPISGHTSVYWYQQALGLGLQFLLWYDEGEERNRGNFPPRFSGRQFPNYSSELNVNALELEDSALYLCASSSRDRDTEAFFGQGTRLTVV.

The chain recombines TRBV21-1 with TRBJ1-5; the DNA was not used to check the table's D call, TRBD1. TRBV21-1 is designated a pseudogene. This CDR3 has 18 amino acids. CDR3 coding DNA: TGTGCCAGCAGCAGAGTACCGACAGGGGGCTATAGCAATCAGCCCCAGCATTTT. As protein: CASSRVPTGGYSNQPQHF.

The gene calls are TRBV27 and TRBJ1-1, with TRBD1 matching over 8 bases. V shed 3 bases and J 1 base; nucleotides not matched to a gene: 4. This CDR3 has 15 residues. Germline CDR1 MNHEY, CDR2 SMNVEV (reference sequence). CDR3 DNA sequence: TGTGCCAGCAGTTTGGACAGGGCGGCGAACACTGAAGCTTTCTTT. It yields the protein CASSLDRAANTEAFF.

This chain links TRBV7-3 with TRBJ1-4; 7 bases agree with TRBD1. Trimming removed 2 bases from V and 6 bases from J; junction bases left unmatched: 3. CDR3 size: 14 residues. CDR1 is SGHTA, CDR2 FQGTGA, per germline. CDR3 residues: CASSLATGDEKLFF. CDR3 coding DNA: TGTGCCAGCAGCTTAGCAACAGGGGATGAAAAACTGTTTTTT.

V gene TRBV4-3 combines with J gene TRBJ2-7; 10 bases match TRBD1. In germline, CDR1 is LGHNA, CDR2 YSLEER. The V and J ends lost 2 bases and 2 bases, in that order; junction bases with no gene match: 3. The CDR3 loop spans 15 amino acids. CDR3 residues: CASSQTTGGPYEQYF. The CDR3 bases are TGCGCCAGCAGCCAAACGACAGGGGGCCCCTACGAGCAGTACTTC.

The chain is built from TRBV18 and TRBJ2-5; D perhaps matches TRBD1 (6 bases). The CDR3 covers 14 residues. Germline V gene sequence: CDR1 KGHSH, CDR2 LQKENI. V lost 1 base, J lost 5 bases, and 11 bases lay in between. CDR3 sequence reads: CASSPRQGWETQYF. The CDR3 nucleotides are TGTGCCAGCTCACCACGGCAGGGGTGGGAGACCCAGTACTTC.

The chain combines TRBV5-5 with TRBJ2-7; 11 bases align to TRBD2. CDR1 is SGHKS and CDR2 is YYEKEE in the germline V gene (reference sequence). The CDR3 contains 16 residues. V lost 4 bases, J lost 2 bases, and 8 bases stayed unmatched. The CDR3: CASSPPTSGGPYEQYF. CDR3 nucleotides: TGTGCCAGCAGCCCGCCTACTAGCGGGGGTCCCTACGAGCAGTACTTC.

This clone has only one observation. The gene calls are TRBV11-2 and TRBJ2-3, with 7 bases lining up with TRBD2. This CDR3 has 15 amino acids. V was pared by 7 bases and J by 0 bases, with 7 bases of the junction left unmatched. The germline V gene has CDR1 SGHAT and CDR2 FQNNGV. The CDR3 nucleotides are TGTGCCAGCAAGATAGCGGGTCCTAGCACAGATACGCAGTATTTT. Translation gives CASKIAGPSTDTQYF.

This clone was seen a single time. The chain employs TRBV10-3 and TRBJ1-1, with a possible D match to TRBD1 (5 bases). Trimming shortened V by 11 bases and J by 3 bases, and 16 bases separated the two germline ends. The germline V gene has CDR1 ENHRY and CDR2 SYGVKD. The CDR3 has 13 amino acids. The CDR3 region is CAVTQRGDTEAFF. The CDR3 DNA reads TGTGCCGTCACCCAACGAGGGGACACTGAAGCTTTCTTT.

This chain joins TRBV6-5 and TRBJ1-5; 8 nucleotides agree with TRBD1. The CDR3 has 13 residues. The V gene's germline CDR1 is MNHEY and CDR2 SVGAGI. The ends lost 6 bases at V and 6 bases at J; junction bases unmatched: 4. The CDR3, as DNA: TGTGCCAGCAGGGACAGGGCCAGTCAGCCCCAGCATTTT. Residues: CASRDRASQPQHF.

The rearrangement links TRBV27 to TRBJ2-3, with a weak D call TRBD1 (5 bases). The germline CDR1 and CDR2 sequences are MNHEY and SMNVEV (reference sequence). The length of the CDR3 is 16 residues. The ends were cut back, 2 bases at V and 3 bases at J, with 15 bases in the middle. The CDR3: CASSLRGRVRTDTQYF. Written as DNA, the CDR3 is TGTGCCAGCAGTTTAAGGGGCAGGGTTAGGACAGATACGCAGTATTTT.

The rearrangement joins TRBV5-1 to TRBJ1-3; no clear D. With 4 bases removed from V and 1 base from J, the gap between germline ends came to 12 bases. The germline gives CDR1 SGHRS, CDR2 YFSETQ. This CDR3 has 15 residues. CDR3 DNA sequence: TGCGCCAGCAGCGATGGACCGACGTCTGGAAACACCATATATTTT. Its protein product is CASSDGPTSGNTIYF.

The J gene is TRBJ2-2, the V gene TRBV5-1, with 8 bases fitting TRBD1. This CDR3 region has 15 residues. Looked up from germline, CDR1 is SGHRS and CDR2 is YFSETQ. The junction had 1 base not matched to a gene; V was cut back by 2 bases and J by 1 base. This CDR3 is CASSFGTGNTGELFF. In DNA, the CDR3 is TGCGCCAGCAGCTTCGGGACAGGGAACACCGGGGAGCTGTTTTTT.

The chain uses TRBV5-1 and TRBJ2-7; a possible D gene is TRBD1 (6 bases). The V end lost 0 bases, the J end lost 5 bases, and 15 bases lay between the germline ends. CDR3 length: 15 amino acids. Germline CDR1 is SGHRS and CDR2 is YFSETQ. CDR3 in DNA: TGCGCCAGCAGCTTGGCCGGGCAGGGGAACCACGAGCAGTACTTC. Its translation: CASSLAGQGNHEQYF.

The V and J genes are TRBV4-1 and TRBJ1-2; D is unresolved. The CDR3 covers 14 residues. Trimming removed 0 bases from V and 4 bases from J, with 9 bases in between. CDR1 and CDR2 (germline): MGHRA, YSYEKL. DNA for the CDR3: TGCGCCAGCAGCCAAGATGCGCGGTTCTATGGCTACACCTTC. This sequence encodes CASSQDARFYGYTF.

The CDR3 here is CASSYSNAGGPYEQYF. The CDR3 nucleotides read TGTGCCAGCAGTTACTCGAACGCAGGGGGCCCCTACGAGCAGTACTTC. The V and J genes are TRBV6-5 and TRBJ2-7, with 8 bases aligning to TRBD1. This CDR3 region has 16 residues. Losses at the gene ends were 0 bases for V and 2 bases for J; bases not matched to a gene: 6. The V gene's germline CDR1 is MNHEY and CDR2 SVGAGI.

This clone came up a few times. J is TRBJ2-1 and V is TRBV6-4; D is uncertain. Trimming took 2 bases from V and 6 from J, leaving 8 bases between them. The germline CDR1 and CDR2 sequences are MRHNA and SNTAGT. The CDR3 covers 13 residues. The CDR3 spells CASSDGSTNEQFF. The CDR3 nucleotides are TGTGCCAGCAGTGACGGTTCGACCAATGAGCAGTTCTTC.

The V call is TRBV2, the J call TRBJ1-2; 7 positions match TRBD1. Germline CDR1 SNHLY, CDR2 FYNNEI. V dropped 5 bases and J dropped 2; count of bases not matched to a gene: 8. The CDR3 length is 15 residues. The CDR3 DNA follows: TGTGCCAGCAGTTTGGACAGGTACCCCAACTATGGCTACACCTTC. It yields the protein CASSLDRYPNYGYTF. Full variable domain (outside the CDR3, taken from reference TRBV2 and TRBJ1-2): EPEVTQTPSHQVTQMGQEVILRCVPISNHLYFYWYRQILGQKVEFLVSFYNNEISEKSEIFDDQFSVERPDGSNFTLKIRSTKLEDSAMYFCASSLDRYPNYGYTFGSGTRLTVV.

The V gene is TRBV6-2 or TRBV6-3, the J gene TRBJ1-4; D gene uncertain. Germline CDR1 is MNHEY and CDR2 is SVGEGT. The CDR3 runs to 11 residues. V shed 2 bases and J shed 8 bases, with 3 bases lying between them. The CDR3 nucleotides read TGTGCCAGCAGTTACGGAGAAAAACTGTTTTTT. This translates into CASSYGEKLFF.

This chain connects TRBV9 to TRBJ1-3; D is possibly TRBD1 (6 bases). CDR1 and CDR2 from the germline V gene are SGDLS and YYNGEE. This CDR3 spans 15 amino acids. Trimming removed 0 bases from V and 8 bases from J, with 15 bases in between. Here the CDR3 reads CASSVGRGRGDTIYF. The CDR3 DNA follows: TGTGCCAGCAGCGTAGGTCGGGGCAGGGGTGACACCATATATTTT. Drawing the rest from reference TRBV9 and TRBJ1-3, the complete variable domain is DSGVTQTPKHLITATGQRVTLRCSPRSGDLSVYWYQQSLDQGLQFLIQYYNGEERAKGNILERFSAQQFPDLHSELNLSSLELGDSALYFCASSVGRGRGDTIYFGEGSWLTVV.

The rearrangement uses TRBV27 and TRBJ1-5; 12 nucleotides align to TRBD1. The CDR3 contains 17 residues. J gave up 0 bases and V 5 bases, and 5 bases lay outside the gene matches. Germline lookup yields CDR1 MNHEY and CDR2 SMNVEV (reference sequence). DNA of the CDR3: TGTGCCAGCAGTCCGGGACAGGGGGCCCATAGCAATCAGCCCCAGCATTTT. Amino acid sequence: CASSPGQGAHSNQPQHF.